The next 18 T cell receptor beta chains were all read from a single sample in a study of blood T cell repertoires in COVID-19. The data were produced by immunoSEQ multiplex PCR, yet TCRdb's version contains in-frame clones alone and is incomplete. The repertoire has about 120,000 clones, 88% of them found once; the top ten carry around 3%. Sequences were obtained from peripheral blood. These receptors all come from a woman between 50 and 59 years old with acute or convalescent COVID-19.

As concerns this clone: Other nucleotide sequences in the sample specify the same CDR3. J is TRBJ2-7 and V is TRBV9; TRBD2 aligns across 11 bases. The germline V gene has CDR1 SGDLS and CDR2 YYNGEE. This CDR3 is 15 amino acids long. J was trimmed by 4 bases and V by 0 bases; bases with no gene match: 3. As DNA, the CDR3 is TGTGCCAGCAGCGTAGGGCTAGCGGGAGGATACGAGCAGTACTTC. Encoded protein: CASSVGLAGGYEQYF.

The chain combines TRBV5-1 with TRBJ2-1; possible D gene TRBD1, 6 bases. V lost 2 bases to trimming and J lost 10 bases, with 10 bases between them. The CDR3 has 12 residues. Looked up from germline, CDR1 is SGHRS and CDR2 is YFSETQ. Here the CDR3 reads CASSLQGREQFF. CDR3 nucleotides: TGCGCCAGCAGCTTACAGGGACGGGAGCAGTTCTTC.

This sequence joins TRBV30 and TRBJ2-3, with 8 bases aligning to TRBD2. Losses at the gene ends were 2 bases for V and 3 bases for J; bases not matched to a gene: 13. Germline loops: CDR1 GTSNPN, CDR2 SVGIG (reference sequence). This CDR3 region has 17 residues. The CDR3 DNA reads TGTGCCTGGAGTTACTCCCGGGAGGGGCTTGGGACAGATACGCAGTATTTT. The encoded protein is CAWSYSREGLGTDTQYF.

The chain couples TRBV28 to TRBJ1-1; 8 nucleotides align to TRBD1. Trimming at V came to 2 bases and at J to 7 bases, leaving 12 bases not matched to a gene. The CDR3 is made up of 16 amino acids. Germline V gives CDR1 MDHEN, CDR2 SYDVKM. The CDR3 sequence: CASSLLQGAMTIEAFF. The CDR3 DNA reads as TGTGCCAGCAGTTTACTGCAGGGGGCCATGACTATTGAAGCTTTCTTT. The full variable domain, completed using reference TRBV28 and TRBJ1-1, is DVKVTQSSRYLVKRTGEKVFLECVQDMDHENMFWYRQDPGLGLRLIYFSYDVKMKEKGDIPEGYSVSREKKERFSLILESASTNQTSMYLCASSLLQGAMTIEAFFGQGTRLTVV.

This chain connects TRBV6-1 to TRBJ2-1, with TRBD2 matching 10 bases. With 3 bases clipped from V and 8 bases from J, the junction kept 7 bases outside the gene matches. Germline-derived CDR1 and CDR2 are MNHNS and SASEGT. The CDR3 is 15 residues long. DNA for the CDR3: TGTGCCAGCAGTGAGTCTAGCGGGAGTCGTGATGAGCAGTTCTTC. Translated, it gives CASSESSGSRDEQFF.

This clone was seen just once. The V gene is TRBV4-1, the J gene TRBJ2-2; 8 bases match TRBD2. This CDR3 has 19 amino acids. The V segment lost 1 base and the J segment 0 bases; nucleotides outside the gene matches: 10. CDR1 and CDR2 (germline): MGHRA, YSYEKL. CDR3: CASSQVVASGLANTGELFF. The CDR3, as DNA: TGCGCCAGCAGCCAAGTGGTCGCTAGCGGGCTTGCGAACACCGGGGAGCTGTTTTTT.

The rearrangement uses TRBV5-6 and TRBJ1-1, with 8 nucleotides matching TRBD1. The CDR3 has 16 amino acids. V dropped 3 bases and J dropped 1; count of bases not matched to a gene: 8. Germline values: CDR1 SGHDT, CDR2 YYEEEE. This chain's CDR3 is CASSSGQGYANTEAFF. CDR3 nucleotide sequence: TGTGCCAGCAGCTCAGGACAGGGCTACGCGAACACTGAAGCTTTCTTT.

CDR3 DNA: TGTGCCTGGATACGGGACAGGGGGCATGGCTACACCTTC. This gives the protein CAWIRDRGHGYTF. V is TRBV30 and J is TRBJ1-2; 12 bases are a match to TRBD1. The V segment lost 4 bases and the J segment 6 bases; nucleotides outside the gene matches: 3. Germline CDR1 is GTSNPN and CDR2 is SVGIG (reference sequence). The CDR3 length is 13 residues. Supplemented by reference TRBV30 and TRBJ1-2, the full variable domain reads SQTIHQWPATLVQPVGSPLSLECTVEGTSNPNLYWYRQAAGRGLQLLFYSVGIGQISSEVPQNLSASRPQDRQFILSSKKLLLSDSGFYLCAWIRDRGHGYTFGSGTRLTVV.

In its sample, this clone was seen a few times. The V call is TRBV28, the J call TRBJ2-7; TRBD1 matches at 8 bases. Germline V gene lookup returns CDR1 MDHEN and CDR2 SYDVKM. The V and J ends lost 6 bases and 3 bases, in that order; junction bases with no gene match: 10. CDR3 length: 15 amino acids. The CDR3 here is CASRNPTGVGYEQYF. The CDR3 coding sequence is TGTGCCAGCAGAAACCCGACAGGGGTGGGCTACGAGCAGTACTTC. The whole variable domain, filled in from reference TRBV28 and TRBJ2-7, reads DVKVTQSSRYLVKRTGEKVFLECVQDMDHENMFWYRQDPGLGLRLIYFSYDVKMKEKGDIPEGYSVSREKKERFSLILESASTNQTSMYLCASRNPTGVGYEQYFGPGTRLTVT.

The chain carries TRBV15 and TRBJ2-1; 14 bases match TRBD2. This CDR3 has 18 residues. V shed 0 bases and J 7 bases; nucleotides not matched to a gene: 8. Germline lookup yields CDR1 LNHNV and CDR2 YYDKDF (reference sequence). This CDR3 reads CATSRDLTGLAGENEQFF. Here the CDR3 DNA reads TGTGCCACCAGCAGAGACCTTACGGGACTAGCGGGAGAAAATGAGCAGTTCTTC.

The rearrangement links TRBV11-2 to TRBJ2-2, with TRBD2 matching over 7 bases. J was trimmed by 7 bases and V by 1 base; bases with no gene match: 6. This CDR3 has 15 residues. Germline V gene sequence: CDR1 SGHAT, CDR2 FQNNGV. DNA of the CDR3: TGTGCCAGCAGCTTAGTGGGAGGGCCGCGCGGGGAGCTGTTTTTT. Encoded protein: CASSLVGGPRGELFF.

CDR3 DNA sequence: TGTGCCAGCAGCTTCGGACTAGCGGACAACACCGGGGAGCTGTTTTTT. It translates to CASSFGLADNTGELFF. The chain links TRBV5-6 to TRBJ2-2; 10 bases agree with TRBD2. Germline trimming cut 2 bases from V and 2 bases from J; bases unmatched to any gene: 3. Germline CDR1 is SGHDT and CDR2 is YYEEEE. The CDR3 sequence is 16 residues long. The complete variable domain, with remaining parts taken from reference TRBV5-6 and TRBJ2-2, reads DAGVTQSPTHLIKTRGQQVTLRCSPKSGHDTVSWYQQALGQGPQFIFQYYEEEERQRGNFPDRFSGHQFPNYSSELNVNALLLGDSALYLCASSFGLADNTGELFFGEGSRLTVL.

This chain links TRBV3-1 (or the pseudogene TRBV3-2) with TRBJ2-3; maybe TRBD1 (5 bases). Germline CDR1 LGHDT, CDR2 YNNKEL (reference sequence). The CDR3 runs 13 residues. V lost 4 bases and J lost 3, with 8 bases in between. The DNA of the CDR3 is TGTGCCAGCAGCCTCAGACAGACAGATACGCAGTATTTT. Its protein is CASSLRQTDTQYF.

The chain combines TRBV19 with TRBJ2-3; TRBD2 matches at 7 bases. CDR1 LNHDA and CDR2 SQIVND come from the germline V gene (reference sequence). Unmatched junction bases numbered 7, after V lost 6 bases and J lost 4 bases. CDR3 length: 14 residues. The CDR3 region has the DNA TGTGCCAGTAGCCGCGGACTAGACCCAGATACGCAGTATTTT. Encoded protein: CASSRGLDPDTQYF. Full variable domain (rest looked up from reference TRBV19 and TRBJ2-3): DGGITQSPKYLFRKEGQNVTLSCEQNLNHDAMYWYRQDPGQGLRLIYYSQIVNDFQKGDIAEGYSVSREKKESFPLTVTSAQKNPTAFYLCASSRGLDPDTQYFGPGTRLTVL.

The chain employs TRBV5-1 and TRBJ1-1, with no clear D. Looked up from germline, CDR1 is SGHRS and CDR2 is YFSETQ. This CDR3 has 13 residues. The V gene lost 4 bases and the J gene lost 1 base, with 8 bases spanning the gap. This CDR3 reads CASSRKQNTEAFF. CDR3 nucleotides: TGCGCCAGCAGCAGAAAGCAGAACACTGAAGCTTTCTTT.

V gene TRBV29-1 combines with J gene TRBJ2-2; D remains ambiguous. Germline CDR1 is SQVTM and CDR2 is ANQGSEA. The CDR3 is 12 amino acids. V lost 4 bases and J lost 1, with 4 bases in between. This CDR3 is CSVAGNTGELFF. The DNA of the CDR3 is TGCAGCGTTGCAGGGAACACCGGGGAGCTGTTTTTT.

This chain connects TRBV30 to TRBJ1-2, with D unclear. This CDR3 has 15 residues. Germline loops: CDR1 GTSNPN, CDR2 SVGIG (reference sequence). The V end lost 0 bases, the J end lost 8 bases, and 19 bases lay between the germline ends. The CDR3 DNA reads TGTGCCTGGAGTGTACACTCCTCGGGAATTGGCGGCTACACCTTC. It is translated as CAWSVHSSGIGGYTF.

The CDR3 DNA reads as TGTGCCAGCAGCTTACCGGCGGGACTAGCGGGGAACTACGAGCAGTACTTC. Translation gives CASSLPAGLAGNYEQYF. This chain joins TRBV7-8 and TRBJ2-7; TRBD2 aligns across 13 bases. Germline V gene data show CDR1 as SGHVS and CDR2 as FQNEAQ. V shed 2 bases and J 3 bases; nucleotides not matched to a gene: 7. CDR3 size: 17 residues.